These 32 T cell receptor beta chains came from one sample sequenced in a study of cytomegalovirus exposure and HLA in healthy donors. Generated by immunoSEQ multiplex PCR, the TCRdb table keeps only in-frame clones and is missing some. Here the sample spans 150,000 to 200,000 clones, approximately 83% being singletons. Sequencing was performed on PBMCs. The receptors come from a woman aged 18-29 years in good health and CMV-seropositive.

The rearrangement uses TRBV29-1 and TRBJ1-1, with unresolved D. Germline assignment: CDR1 SQVTM and CDR2 ANQGSEA. CDR3 size: 14 residues. The germline V and J ends were trimmed by 4 bases and 3 bases, with 15 bases remaining between them. DNA for the CDR3: TGCAGCGTTGGGGGAGCTAGGGCAGACACTGAAGCTTTCTTT. Translation gives CSVGGARADTEAFF.

Only a few counts were recorded for this clone. The chain employs TRBV27 and TRBJ1-2; D gene uncertain. V was cut by 2 bases and J by 3 bases, with 7 bases left in between. The CDR3 totals 13 residues. CDR1 is MNHEY, CDR2 SMNVEV, per germline (reference sequence). CDR3 amino acids: CASSLRGDYGYTF. The CDR3 nucleotides read TGTGCCAGCAGTTTACGCGGCGACTATGGCTACACCTTC.

The J gene is TRBJ1-2, the V gene TRBV9; D ambiguous. V lost 3 bases and J 8 bases, leaving 14 bases between the germline ends. CDR1 and CDR2 (germline): SGDLS, YYNGEE. The CDR3 totals 13 residues. CDR3 bases: TGTGCCAGCAGCGGAGCCGGGAAAAGAGGCTACACCTTC. This gives the protein CASSGAGKRGYTF.

This clone showed up just a few times. This chain connects TRBV19 to TRBJ1-1; no clear D. Trimming pared 3 bases from V and 0 bases from J, leaving 8 bases between. Germline-derived CDR1 and CDR2 are LNHDA and SQIVND (reference sequence). This CDR3 region has 14 residues. This chain's CDR3 is CASSIEAMNTEAFF. CDR3 bases: TGTGCCAGTAGTATTGAAGCTATGAACACTGAAGCTTTCTTT. The entire variable domain, with the rest obtained from reference TRBV19 and TRBJ1-1, is as follows: DGGITQSPKYLFRKEGQNVTLSCEQNLNHDAMYWYRQDPGQGLRLIYYSQIVNDFQKGDIAEGYSVSREKKESFPLTVTSAQKNPTAFYLCASSIEAMNTEAFFGQGTRLTVV.

This chain connects TRBV18 to TRBJ1-3, with 7 bases identical to TRBD1. J gave up 2 bases and V 3 bases, and 4 bases lay outside the gene matches. Germline CDR1 is KGHSH and CDR2 is LQKENI. This CDR3 spans 15 amino acids. The CDR3 DNA follows: TGTGCCAGCTCACCGATAACAGGGGCTGGAAACACCATATATTTT. Its translation is CASSPITGAGNTIYF.

The gene calls are TRBV15 and TRBJ1-5, with D perhaps TRBD1 (6 bases). V gave up 0 bases and J gave up 3 bases, with 9 bases separating them. The CDR3 spans 15 residues. CDR1 is LNHNV and CDR2 is YYDKDF in the germline V gene (reference sequence). This CDR3 is CATSRDMGANQPQHF. DNA of the CDR3: TGTGCCACCAGCAGAGATATGGGGGCCAATCAGCCCCAGCATTTT.

The chain recombines TRBV14 with TRBJ2-7; maybe TRBD1 (6 bases). The CDR3 contains 16 residues. CDR1 is SGHDN, CDR2 FVKESK, per germline. Trimming stripped 4 bases from V and 8 bases from J, with 24 bases between. In DNA, the CDR3 is TGTGCCAGCAGCCGCACAGGGCAAGGGCAATTCGGGCAGCAGTACTTC. It encodes CASSRTGQGQFGQQYF.

This clone was detected once. V and J are TRBV7-2 and TRBJ2-2; 8 bases are a match to TRBD1. The V gene's germline CDR1 is SGHTA and CDR2 FQGNSA. CDR3 length: 17 amino acids. J was trimmed by 2 bases and V by 5 bases; bases with no gene match: 10. The DNA for the CDR3 is TGTGCCAGCAGCCCTACCGTGACAGGGGTTAACACCGGGGAGCTGTTTTTT. Translating it yields CASSPTVTGVNTGELFF.

The chain links TRBV20-1 to TRBJ1-1; D is unclear. Germline loops: CDR1 DFQATT, CDR2 SNEGSKA (reference sequence). V lost 4 bases to trimming and J lost 5 bases, with 8 bases between them. This CDR3 is built from 11 residues. In DNA form, the CDR3 reads TGCAGTGCTAAAACGGGGACTGAAGCTTTCTTT. This codes for CSAKTGTEAFF.

Details on this clone: This sample also contains other DNA sequences that code for the same CDR3. The rearrangement uses TRBV4-1 and TRBJ2-1, with 8 bases lining up with TRBD2. Germline V lookup: CDR1 MGHRA, CDR2 YSYEKL. V lost 0 bases and J lost 0; bases outside the gene matches: 4. The CDR3 extends over 17 amino acids. The CDR3 region is CASSQDQRGHSYNEQFF. The CDR3 DNA sequence: TGCGCCAGCAGCCAAGATCAGCGGGGGCACTCCTACAATGAGCAGTTCTTC.

This chain connects TRBV13 to TRBJ1-4, with 9 bases aligning to TRBD1. Trimming at V came to 4 bases and at J to 5 bases, leaving 14 bases not matched to a gene. The CDR3 covers 18 residues. CDR1 is PRHDT and CDR2 is FYEKMQ in the germline V gene (reference sequence). In DNA, the CDR3 is TGTGCCAGCAGCTCCGCGGACAGGGGCGAGATCGGGAATGAAAAACTGTTTTTT. It specifies CASSSADRGEIGNEKLFF.

The V call is TRBV9, the J call TRBJ2-5, with no clear D. Germline-derived CDR1 and CDR2 are SGDLS and YYNGEE. V was pared by 0 bases and J by 5 bases, with 8 bases between. The CDR3 covers 13 residues. The CDR3 sequence is CASSVGSLETQYF. The CDR3, as DNA: TGTGCCAGCAGCGTAGGTTCGTTGGAGACCCAGTACTTC.

The rearrangement joins TRBV5-1 to TRBJ1-2, with D possibly TRBD1 on 6 matching bases. Trimming stripped 4 bases from V and 2 bases from J, with 12 bases between. The germline V gene encodes CDR1 SGHRS and CDR2 YFSETQ. This CDR3 contains 14 residues. CDR3 DNA: TGCGCCAGCAGCCCTGAAGGACAGAACTATGGCTACACCTTC. This encodes CASSPEGQNYGYTF. Variable domain in full (rest from reference TRBV5-1 and TRBJ1-2): KAGVTQTPRYLIKTRGQQVTLSCSPISGHRSVSWYQQTPGQGLQFLFEYFSETQRNKGNFPGRFSGRQFSNSRSEMNVSTLELGDSALYLCASSPEGQNYGYTFGSGTRLTVV.

The chain carries TRBV2 and TRBJ2-7; 9 bases line up with TRBD1. CDR3 length: 15 residues. Germline V gene sequence: CDR1 SNHLY, CDR2 FYNNEI. Trimming removed 4 bases from V and 2 bases from J; junction bases left unmatched: 6. The CDR3 loop is CASSGGQGATYEQYF. The CDR3 DNA reads as TGTGCCAGCAGTGGGGGACAGGGAGCGACCTACGAGCAGTACTTC.

In its sample, this clone was seen a few times. The rearrangement links TRBV5-1 to TRBJ1-1; unclear D gene. The CDR3 has 14 amino acids. V dropped 2 bases and J dropped 1 base, with 9 bases sitting between them. The germline gives CDR1 SGHRS, CDR2 YFSETQ. CDR3 sequence: CASSLTQTNTEAFF. CDR3 sequence (DNA): TGCGCCAGCAGCTTAACACAGACGAACACTGAAGCTTTCTTT.

The V call is TRBV9, the J call TRBJ1-6; 7 bases line up with TRBD1. Germline CDR1 reads SGDLS; CDR2 reads YYNGEE. The CDR3 runs to 17 residues. The trim removed 0 bases at V and 9 bases at J, leaving 12 bases unmatched. The CDR3 loop reads CASSVGETGFTGSPLHF. In DNA, the CDR3 is TGTGCCAGCAGCGTAGGGGAGACAGGGTTTACAGGTTCACCCCTCCACTTT.

V and J are TRBV11-2 and TRBJ1-1; D perhaps matches TRBD1 (5 bases). V shed 6 bases and J shed 3 bases, with 11 bases lying between them. The germline gives CDR1 SGHAT, CDR2 FQNNGV. There are 13 residues in the CDR3. Here the CDR3 DNA reads TGTGCCAGCAGTCTAAAGGGGTACACTGAAGCTTTCTTT. Amino acids: CASSLKGYTEAFF.

The CDR3 sequence: CASKGTARRETQYF. DNA for the CDR3: TGCGCCAGCAAGGGGACTGCTCGAAGGGAGACCCAGTACTTC. The chain joins TRBV5-1 to TRBJ2-5; D possibly corresponds to TRBD2 (6 bases). Germline V lookup: CDR1 SGHRS, CDR2 YFSETQ. The CDR3 runs to 14 residues. The ends were cut back, 6 bases at V and 5 bases at J, with 17 bases in the middle. The variable domain in full, with the rest retrieved from reference TRBV5-1 and TRBJ2-5, is KAGVTQTPRYLIKTRGQQVTLSCSPISGHRSVSWYQQTPGQGLQFLFEYFSETQRNKGNFPGRFSGRQFSNSRSEMNVSTLELGDSALYLCASKGTARRETQYFGPGTRLLVL.

This clone was recorded a few times. The rearrangement links TRBV19 to TRBJ2-5, with a tentative D call TRBD2 (6 bases). Trimming took off 1 base at V and 5 bases at J, with 8 bases between the two ends. This CDR3 is 13 amino acids long. The germline gives CDR1 LNHDA, CDR2 SQIVND (reference sequence). The DNA for the CDR3 is TGTGCCAGTAGTATAGCGAGCGGGGAGACCCAGTACTTC. This encodes CASSIASGETQYF.

The DNA of the CDR3 is TGTGCCAGCAGCCACGAACCAGGCTCTGGGGCCAACGTCCTGACTTTC. Its translation: CASSHEPGSGANVLTF. The rearrangement joins TRBV14 to TRBJ2-6, with D hard to call. In germline, CDR1 is SGHDN, CDR2 FVKESK. Trimming removed 3 bases from V and 0 bases from J, with 9 bases in between. The CDR3 contains 16 residues.

The V call is TRBV7-2, the J call TRBJ2-2; TRBD2 matches at 14 bases. V lost 5 bases to trimming and J lost 8 bases; unmatched junction nucleotides: 7. The CDR3 loop spans 16 amino acids. Germline CDR1 and CDR2: SGHTA and FQGNSA. CDR3 protein: CASSRLAGGLIGELFF. CDR3 sequence (DNA): TGTGCCAGCAGCCGACTAGCGGGGGGGTTGATAGGGGAGCTGTTTTTT. Together with reference TRBV7-2 and TRBJ2-2, the CDR3 gives the full variable domain: GAGVSQSPSNKVTEKGKDVELRCDPISGHTALYWYRQSLGQGLEFLIYFQGNSAPDKSGLPSDRFSAERTGGSVSTLTIQRTQQEDSAVYLCASSRLAGGLIGELFFGEGSRLTVL.

This chain connects TRBV4-3 to TRBJ2-7; no clear D gene. Germline loops: CDR1 LGHNA, CDR2 YSLEER. The CDR3 loop spans 13 amino acids. V was pared by 2 bases and J by 3 bases, with 8 bases between. Here the CDR3 reads CASSQQVNYEQYF. The DNA of the CDR3 is TGCGCCAGCAGCCAACAGGTAAACTACGAGCAGTACTTC.

The chain couples TRBV14 to TRBJ2-2, with D possibly matching TRBD1 (6 bases). Germline values: CDR1 SGHDN, CDR2 FVKESK. The CDR3 extends over 15 amino acids. The germline V and J ends were trimmed by 4 bases and 0 bases, with 9 bases remaining between them. CDR3 sequence reads: CASSLRTANTGELFF. The DNA of the CDR3 is TGTGCCAGCAGCCTTCGGACAGCGAACACCGGGGAGCTGTTTTTT.

J is TRBJ2-7 and V is TRBV4-1; 8 nucleotides line up with TRBD1. The CDR3 has 15 residues. The junction had 8 bases not matched to a gene; V was cut back by 2 bases and J by 5 bases. Germline CDR1 is MGHRA and CDR2 is YSYEKL. The CDR3, as DNA: TGCGCCAGCAGCCAACATGGACAGGGCGGGGACGAGCAGTACTTC. It specifies CASSQHGQGGDEQYF.

Worth noting for this clone: A junction end diverges from the germline sequence, so it may reflect a read error. The V call is TRBV2, the J call TRBJ1-1; possibly TRBD1 for D (5 bases). This CDR3 region has 14 residues. Germline V gene sequence: CDR1 SNHLY, CDR2 FYNNEI. CDR3 in amino acids: CASSVSRGLREKIF. CDR3 DNA: TGTGCCAGCAGTGTGTCAAGGGGACTCCGCGAAAAAATCTTT.

The chain uses TRBV15 and TRBJ1-2; 9 bases agree with TRBD1. The CDR3 contains 15 residues. With 1 base clipped from V and 4 bases from J, the junction kept 4 bases outside the gene matches. Per the germline V gene, CDR1 is LNHNV and CDR2 is YYDKDF (reference sequence). The CDR3 DNA is TGTGCCACCAGCAGAGGAGGGACAGGGACCTATGGCTACACCTTC. It yields the protein CATSRGGTGTYGYTF. The full variable domain, with the rest looked up from reference TRBV15 and TRBJ1-2, is DAMVIQNPRYQVTQFGKPVTLSCSQTLNHNVMYWYQQKSSQAPKLLFHYYDKDFNNEADTPDNFQSRRPNTSFCFLDIRSPGLGDTAMYLCATSRGGTGTYGYTFGSGTRLTVV.

The V call is TRBV9, the J call TRBJ2-5, with D perhaps TRBD1 (5 bases). Germline assignment: CDR1 SGDLS and CDR2 YYNGEE. CDR3 length equals 15 residues. V was shortened by 6 bases and J by 0 bases, with 15 bases between the two germline ends. The CDR3 bases are TGTGCCAGCAATATGGGTGGGGCCTACCAAGAGACCCAGTACTTC. It yields the protein CASNMGGAYQETQYF. Full variable domain (rest looked up from reference TRBV9 and TRBJ2-5): DSGVTQTPKHLITATGQRVTLRCSPRSGDLSVYWYQQSLDQGLQFLIQYYNGEERAKGNILERFSAQQFPDLHSELNLSSLELGDSALYFCASNMGGAYQETQYFGPGTRLLVL.

The chain combines TRBV10-3 with TRBJ1-1; TRBD1 might be the D (5 bases). The V end lost 6 bases, the J end lost 2 bases, and 13 bases lay between the germline ends. Germline V CDR1 and CDR2: ENHRY, SYGVKD. CDR3 length: 14 amino acids. This CDR3 reads CAIRSDTANTEAFF. CDR3 DNA: TGTGCCATCAGGTCGGACACCGCTAACACTGAAGCTTTCTTT.

The V call is TRBV7-9, the J call TRBJ2-1, with D unresolved. Trimming removed 5 bases at V and 7 bases at J, with 12 bases between. Germline V lookup: CDR1 SEHNR, CDR2 FQNEAQ (reference sequence). This CDR3 spans 13 amino acids. In DNA form, the CDR3 reads TGTGCCAGCAGCCCACCGACTTTGAATGAGCAGTTCTTC. It is translated as CASSPPTLNEQFF.

This chain links TRBV5-4 with TRBJ2-3; 8 nucleotides align to TRBD2. V lost 3 bases and J lost 1; bases outside the gene matches: 7. This CDR3 contains 16 residues. Germline CDR1 reads SGHNT; CDR2 reads YYREEE (reference sequence). For the CDR3, the DNA is TGTGCCAGCAGCTCCCCTCTAGCGGGCGGCACAGATACGCAGTATTTT. Its protein is CASSSPLAGGTDTQYF.

CDR3 sequence (DNA): TGTGCCAGCTCACCGTCCGGCCAAGAGACCCAGTACTTC. This translates into CASSPSGQETQYF. The genes are TRBV18 and TRBJ2-5; D is unclear. The CDR3 covers 13 residues. CDR1 is KGHSH, CDR2 LQKENI, per germline. With 3 bases removed from V and 1 base from J, the gap between germline ends came to 6 bases.

This chain links TRBV9 with TRBJ1-1; possible D gene TRBD1, 6 bases. Between the trimmed V and J ends, which lost 6 bases and 5 bases, there was a span of 23 bases. Germline assignment: CDR1 SGDLS and CDR2 YYNGEE. The CDR3 is made up of 16 amino acids. The CDR3 region has the DNA TGTGCCAGCACGCAGGGGTGGCGGGGGGATGATACTGAAGCTTTCTTT. Its translation: CASTQGWRGDDTEAFF.